The 8 T cell receptor beta chains given below trace back to one sample, sequenced in a study of CD8+ T cells in alopecia areata. RNA was isolated and reverse transcribed to cDNA, the sequencing template. The table came from immunoSEQ multiplex PCR; TCRdb's copy has only in-frame clones and leaves some out. The data show 85,000 to 110,000 clones, approximately 58% seen once. The specimen was CD4+ T cells sorted from blood. These receptors came from a human donor in good health.

The table lists this clone with a few counts. The chain combines TRBV6-6 with TRBJ2-6; D is uncertain. Trimming left V 6 bases short and J 0 bases short, with 9 bases between. Germline V gene sequence: CDR1 MNHNY, CDR2 SVGAGI (reference sequence). The CDR3 extends over 15 amino acids. The CDR3 DNA sequence: TGTGCCAGCAGGTACAGAAACTCTGGGGCCAACGTCCTGACTTTC. Residues: CASRYRNSGANVLTF.

The chain joins TRBV5-1 to TRBJ1-6, with 7 bases aligning to TRBD1. Germline CDR1 reads SGHRS; CDR2 reads YFSETQ. The CDR3 length is 16 residues. The J segment lost 0 bases and the V segment lost 4 bases, leaving 4 bases of the junction unmatched. The CDR3, as DNA: TGCGCCAGCAGCCCGGACAGGAGCTCCTATAATTCACCCCTCCACTTT. It translates to CASSPDRSSYNSPLHF.

This clone was seen more than once but under ten times. This sequence joins TRBV18 and TRBJ2-1; D might be TRBD2 (5 bases). Germline-derived CDR1 and CDR2 are KGHSH and LQKENI. V was clipped by 2 bases and J by 0 bases, with 8 bases between them. The CDR3 is made up of 15 amino acids. The CDR3 nucleotides read TGTGCCAGCTCACCAGTGCGGGTCTCCTACAATGAGCAGTTCTTC. This encodes CASSPVRVSYNEQFF. Using reference TRBV18 and TRBJ2-1 for the parts outside the CDR3, the full variable domain is NAGVMQNPRHLVRRRGQEARLRCSPMKGHSHVYWYRQLPEEGLKFMVYLQKENIIDESGMPKERFSAEFPKEGPSILRIQQVVRGDSAAYFCASSPVRVSYNEQFFGPGTRLTVL.

The chain links TRBV6-6 to TRBJ1-2, with D tentatively TRBD1 (6 bases). CDR3 length equals 13 residues. Germline V gene lookup returns CDR1 MNHNY and CDR2 SVGAGI (reference sequence). Between the trimmed V and J ends, which lost 7 bases and 5 bases, there was a span of 14 bases. The CDR3 sequence: CASTEQGWYGYTF. CDR3 coding DNA: TGTGCCAGCACCGAACAGGGCTGGTATGGCTACACCTTC.

The chain combines TRBV5-1 with TRBJ1-1; perhaps TRBD1 as D (6 bases). The CDR3 covers 15 residues. Germline values: CDR1 SGHRS, CDR2 YFSETQ. V was shortened by 0 bases and J by 5 bases, with 14 bases between the two germline ends. The DNA of the CDR3 is TGCGCCAGCAGCTTGGAGGGGGTCCGGAAAACTGAAGCTTTCTTT. Its protein product is CASSLEGVRKTEAFF.

In this sample, this clone turned up a few times. This rearrangement joins TRBV30 to TRBJ2-4; 10 nucleotides match TRBD2. The CDR3 has 14 residues. Germline assignment: CDR1 GTSNPN and CDR2 SVGIG (reference sequence). The ends lost 3 bases at V and 2 bases at J; junction bases unmatched: 1. This CDR3 reads CAWRLAGTKNIQYF. Here the CDR3 DNA reads TGTGCCTGGAGACTAGCGGGGACCAAAAACATTCAGTACTTC.

This clone occurred many times. The chain has TRBV28 and TRBJ1-5; D gene uncertain. V was pared by 4 bases and J by 5 bases, with 18 bases between. CDR1 is MDHEN and CDR2 is SYDVKM in the germline V gene. The CDR3 is 16 amino acids. The CDR3 loop reads CASSSPLGRIDQPQHF. The DNA of the CDR3 is TGTGCCAGCAGTTCCCCCCTCGGCAGAATTGATCAGCCCCAGCATTTT. Full variable domain (outside the CDR3, taken from reference TRBV28 and TRBJ1-5): DVKVTQSSRYLVKRTGEKVFLECVQDMDHENMFWYRQDPGLGLRLIYFSYDVKMKEKGDIPEGYSVSREKKERFSLILESASTNQTSMYLCASSSPLGRIDQPQHFGDGTRLSIL.

Only a few counts were recorded for this clone. This chain joins TRBV30 and TRBJ1-6, with D possibly TRBD1 on 5 matching bases. The CDR3 has 16 residues. Per germline, CDR1 GTSNPN and CDR2 SVGIG (reference sequence). With 0 bases removed from V and 12 bases from J, the gap between germline ends came to 21 bases. Written as DNA, the CDR3 is TGTGCCTGGAGTGTCGGCAGGGCGAAGGTGGAGGTACCCCTCCACTTT. This codes for CAWSVGRAKVEVPLHF.